The next 22 T cell receptor beta chains were all read from a single sample in a study of tumor-infiltrating lymphocytes in oesophageal squamous cell carcinoma (dated by TCRdb to the mid-2010s). Library generation was performed with PCR. Sequencing relied on an Illumina HiSeq 2000. Clones were called with MiXCR by TCRdb after fastp trimmed the public reads at Q25, and only in-frame beta chains were retained. Every CDR3 protein is listed once, alongside the most common genes and DNA of its rows. For this sample there are under 20,000 distinct CDR3 sequences; around 43% appear just once. Approximately 6.3% of the sample comes from the top ten. The specimen was blood. The origin of the receptors is a male donor with esophageal squamous cell carcinoma.

Notes on this clonotype: A read error is possible here, since a much larger clone lies one base away. This chain joins TRBV4-1 and TRBJ2-5; unclear D gene. The DNA end favors TRBJ2-1, so the J call may be wrong. Germline V CDR1 and CDR2: MGHRA, YSYEKL. The CDR3 sequence is 16 residues long. The CDR3 here is CASSQVGSLFTYEQFF. DNA for the CDR3: TGCGCCAGCAGCCAAGTGGGTAGCCTATTTACCTACGAGCAGTTCTTC.

This clonotype has only a few counts. The rearrangement joins TRBV7-4 to TRBJ2-1, with 7 bases fitting TRBD2. Germline lookup yields CDR1 SGHVT and CDR2 SQSDAQ. The CDR3 runs to 17 residues. V shed 1 base, J shed 0 bases, and the junction held 6 bases outside the gene matches. The CDR3 bases are TGTGCCAGCAGCTTAGGCCTCGGGGGGAGCTCCTACAATGAGCAGTTCTTC. As protein: CASSLGLGGSSYNEQFF. Looking up the rest from reference TRBV7-4 and TRBJ2-1 gives the full variable domain: GAGVSQSPRYKVAKRGRDVALRCDSISGHVTLYWYRQTLGQGSEVLTYSQSDAQRDKSGRPSGRFSAERPERSVSTLKIQRTEQGDSAVYLCASSLGLGGSSYNEQFFGPGTRLTVL.

Many counts were recorded for this clonotype. The chain has TRBV5-5 and TRBJ2-4; D uncertain. CDR1 and CDR2 from the germline V gene are SGHKS and YYEKEE (reference sequence). The CDR3 runs to 14 residues. Trimming removed 0 bases at V and 0 bases at J, with 4 bases between. CDR3 protein: CASSLGVAKNIQYF. The CDR3 DNA reads as TGTGCCAGCAGCTTGGGCGTAGCCAAAAACATTCAGTACTTC.

This clonotype counts as medium-sized. The V call is TRBV12-5, the J call TRBJ2-1; D not resolved. The germline CDR1 and CDR2 sequences are LGHNT and FRNRAP. The CDR3 has 14 amino acids. V was shortened by 1 base and J by 3 bases, with 7 bases between the two germline ends. The CDR3, as DNA: TGTGCTAGTGGTTTGGGGGTGGACTACAATGAGCAGTTCTTC. Protein sequence: CASGLGVDYNEQFF.

This clonotype was counted a single time. In this CDR3 the conserved last residue, phenylalanine or tryptophan, is missing, so a read error is likely. It is unclear where the CDR3 begins or ends on the DNA, so no DNA is shown, and the CDR3 is as TCRdb lists it. The V and J genes are TRBV6-1 and TRBJ2-5; TRBD1 was called by the table and not checked on the DNA. CDR1 is MNHNS, CDR2 SASEGT, per germline. With termini counted, the CDR3 has 17 amino acids. CDR3: CASSRQGTVYYEQYFGS.

In this sample, this clonotype turned up a few times. The chain links TRBV20-1 to TRBJ2-7; 7 bases align to TRBD2. Germline CDR1 DFQATT, CDR2 SNEGSKA (reference sequence). The CDR3 has 15 residues. Germline trimming cut 3 bases from V and 7 bases from J; bases unmatched to any gene: 15. The CDR3 region is CSASIHRLATNEQYF. DNA of the CDR3: TGCAGTGCTAGTATCCATAGACTAGCAACCAATGAGCAGTACTTC.

This chain joins TRBV7-2 and TRBJ2-5; 10 bases map to TRBD2. V shed 5 bases and J 11 bases; nucleotides not matched to a gene: 14. The germline CDR1 and CDR2 sequences are SGHTA and FQGNSA. This CDR3 has 15 residues. CDR3 sequence reads: CASSVTSGVNNEQYF. DNA for the CDR3: TGTGCCAGCAGCGTCACTAGCGGGGTTAACAATGAGCAGTACTTC.

This clonotype was observed many times. This rearrangement joins TRBV4-1 to TRBJ1-3, with D unclear. CDR3 length: 16 amino acids. Trimming removed 0 bases at V and 3 bases at J, with 12 bases between. From germline, CDR1 is MGHRA and CDR2 YSYEKL. CDR3 sequence reads: CASSQDGWGDGNTIYF. The CDR3 nucleotides read TGCGCCAGCAGCCAAGATGGGTGGGGAGATGGAAACACCATATATTTT.

This clonotype was seen repeatedly, ten times or more. The V call is TRBV5-8, the J call TRBJ2-5, with D unclear. This CDR3 has 12 amino acids. Germline V gene data show CDR1 as SGHTS and CDR2 as YDEGEE. Between the trimmed V and J ends, which lost 3 bases and 3 bases, there was a span of 6 bases. In DNA form, the CDR3 reads TGTGCCAGCAGCTGGGAAAAAGAGACCCAGTACTTC. Translated: CASSWEKETQYF.

This clonotype was seen a handful of times. This sequence joins TRBV7-9 and TRBJ2-1, with D perhaps matching TRBD2 (8 bases). This CDR3 contains 15 residues. V lost 5 bases to trimming and J lost 12 bases, with 23 bases between them. CDR1 SEHNR and CDR2 FQNEAQ come from the germline V gene (reference sequence). The CDR3 nucleotides read TGTGCCAGCAGCCCCTCGGGAGGGGGCTCGGATACGCAGTTCTTC. Translating gives CASSPSGGGSDTQFF.

In regard to this clonotype: Since no conserved phenylalanine or tryptophan closes the CDR3, a read error is the likely cause. No DNA is shown, since the ends of the CDR3 on it are uncertain; the CDR3 is the one TCRdb lists. This rearrangement joins TRBV28 to TRBJ2-5. Germline V CDR1 and CDR2: MDHEN, SYDVKM. The CDR3 extends over 14 residues, inclusive of both ends. The CDR3 loop reads CATHLTNYGYTFGS.

This clonotype was observed at least ten times. This rearrangement joins TRBV5-8 to TRBJ1-5, with unresolved D. Germline V gene data show CDR1 as SGHTS and CDR2 as YDEGEE. The length of the CDR3 is 14 residues. The ends were cut back, 4 bases at V and 7 bases at J, with 15 bases in the middle. The CDR3 loop reads CASSMTPNEQPQHF. The CDR3 bases are TGTGCCAGCAGCATGACACCTAATGAACAGCCCCAGCATTTT.

This clonotype is labeled as medium-sized. The gene calls are TRBV28 and TRBJ2-7, with 7 bases lining up with TRBD2. The CDR3 has 14 residues. Germline values: CDR1 MDHEN, CDR2 SYDVKM. The V segment lost 4 bases and the J segment 1 base; nucleotides outside the gene matches: 4. CDR3 in DNA: TGTGCCAGCAGTTATCGAGCGGGATCCTACGAGCAGTACTTC. Translated: CASSYRAGSYEQYF.

The rearrangement joins TRBV6-5 to TRBJ2-4, with 9 nucleotides matching TRBD1. V was clipped by 2 bases and J by 2 bases; unmatched bases: 7. From germline, CDR1 is MNHEY and CDR2 SVGAGI. This CDR3 is 17 amino acids long. In DNA form, the CDR3 reads TGTGCCAGCAGTTACAGAGGGACAGGGAAGACCAAAAACATTCAGTACTTC. This codes for CASSYRGTGKTKNIQYF.

The J gene is TRBJ2-5, the V gene TRBV10-2; 8 bases fit TRBD2. Near its end, the DNA agrees better with TRBJ2-7, so the J call may be wrong. Germline assignment: CDR1 WSHSY and CDR2 SAAADI. This CDR3 is built from 15 residues. CDR3 in DNA: TGCGCCAGCAGTGAGCCCGGGACTAGAGCCTACGAGCAGTACTTC. It encodes CASSEPGTRAYEQYF.

This clonotype was observed a few times. The chain has TRBV7-2 and TRBJ2-7; 10 bases align to TRBD2. The germline V gene encodes CDR1 SGHTA and CDR2 FQGNSA. V gave up 5 bases and J gave up 4 bases; unmatched junction bases: 8. The CDR3 sequence is 15 residues long. This chain's CDR3 is CASSLGVAGGYEQYF. Written as DNA, the CDR3 is TGTGCCAGCAGCCTTGGGGTAGCGGGGGGTTACGAGCAGTACTTC.

This rearrangement joins TRBV6-1 to TRBJ2-1; D is possibly TRBD2 (5 bases). With 6 bases removed from V and 9 bases from J, the gap between germline ends came to 9 bases. The germline V gene encodes CDR1 MNHNS and CDR2 SASEGT. The CDR3 sequence is 11 residues long. Written as DNA, the CDR3 is TGTGCCAGCAGCCCTAGCACTGAGCAGTTCTTC. Translated, it gives CASSPSTEQFF.

V gene TRBV15 combines with J gene TRBJ2-1; no firm D call. The CDR3 is 13 amino acids. Trimming stripped 1 base from V and 5 bases from J, with 6 bases between. Germline assignment: CDR1 LNHNV and CDR2 YYDKDF (reference sequence). CDR3: CATSRAHHNEQFF. Written as DNA, the CDR3 is TGTGCCACCAGCAGAGCCCACCACAATGAGCAGTTCTTC.

V usage is TRBV6-5 and J usage is TRBJ2-2, with 10 positions matching TRBD1. Germline trimming cut 10 bases from V and 3 bases from J; bases unmatched to any gene: 8. CDR3 length: 15 residues. Looked up from germline, CDR1 is MNHEY and CDR2 is SVGAGI. CDR3 in amino acids: CAISRTGGDTGELFF. The DNA for the CDR3 is TGTGCCATCAGCCGGACAGGGGGAGACACCGGGGAGCTGTTTTTT.

With respect to this clonotype: Lacking the conserved final phenylalanine or tryptophan, this CDR3 likely reflects a read error. The DNA is omitted, as the CDR3 cannot be located on it reliably, and the CDR3 follows TCRdb's listing. The rearrangement links TRBV7-4 to TRBJ1-6; the D call of TRBD1 is as the table states it, not checked on the DNA. The CDR3 is 9 amino acids long, termini counted. Per the germline V gene, CDR1 is SGHVT and CDR2 is SQSDAQ. The chain's CDR3 is CASSLGQGI.

This clonotype is labeled as medium-sized. The chain uses TRBV7-9 and TRBJ2-3; TRBD2 agrees at 7 bases. The CDR3 spans 13 residues. V dropped 7 bases and J dropped 2; count of bases not matched to a gene: 3. CDR1 SEHNR and CDR2 FQNEAQ come from the germline V gene (reference sequence). CDR3 DNA sequence: TGTGCCAGCAAAGCGGGGTACACAGATACGCAGTATTTT. Residues: CASKAGYTDTQYF.

This chain uses TRBV11-2 with TRBJ2-1, with D possibly being TRBD2 (6 bases). The J call is doubtful: the DNA matches TRBJ2-5 better. Per germline, CDR1 SGHAT and CDR2 FQNNGV. This CDR3 has 14 amino acids. In DNA, the CDR3 is TGTGCCAGCAGCTTTGGGGACTCGCTGGAGACCCAGTACTTC. Protein product: CASSFGDSLETQYF.